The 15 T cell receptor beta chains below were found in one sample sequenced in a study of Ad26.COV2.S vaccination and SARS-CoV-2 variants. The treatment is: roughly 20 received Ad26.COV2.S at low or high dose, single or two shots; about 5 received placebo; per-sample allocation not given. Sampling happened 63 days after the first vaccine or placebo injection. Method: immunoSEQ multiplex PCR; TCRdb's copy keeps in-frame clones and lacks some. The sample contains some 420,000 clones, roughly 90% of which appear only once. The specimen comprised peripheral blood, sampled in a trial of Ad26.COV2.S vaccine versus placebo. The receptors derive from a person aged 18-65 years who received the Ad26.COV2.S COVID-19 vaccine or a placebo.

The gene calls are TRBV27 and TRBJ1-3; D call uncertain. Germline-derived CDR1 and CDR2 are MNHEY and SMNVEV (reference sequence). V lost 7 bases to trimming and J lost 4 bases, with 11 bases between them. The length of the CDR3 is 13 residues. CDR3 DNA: TGTGCCAGCATGGCGGGTAGAGGAAACACCATATATTTT. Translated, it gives CASMAGRGNTIYF.

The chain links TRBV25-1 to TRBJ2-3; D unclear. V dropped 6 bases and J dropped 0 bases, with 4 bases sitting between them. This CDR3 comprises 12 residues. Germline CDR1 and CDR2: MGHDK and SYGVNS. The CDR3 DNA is TGTGCCAGCAGATACAGCACAGATACGCAGTATTTT. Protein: CASRYSTDTQYF.

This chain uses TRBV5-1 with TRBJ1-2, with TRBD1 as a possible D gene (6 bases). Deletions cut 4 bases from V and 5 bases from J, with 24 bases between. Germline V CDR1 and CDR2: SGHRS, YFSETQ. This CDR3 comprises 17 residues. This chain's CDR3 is CASSPVTPGQPFYGYTF. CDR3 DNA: TGCGCCAGCAGCCCCGTCACCCCGGGACAACCCTTTTATGGCTACACCTTC.

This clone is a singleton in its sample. The CDR3 nucleotides are TGTGCCAGCAGTTACTCCCGGGACAGCACCGGGGAGCTGTTTTTT. It yields the protein CASSYSRDSTGELFF. The chain links TRBV6-2 or TRBV6-3 to TRBJ2-2, with TRBD1 matching 7 bases. In germline, CDR1 is MNHEY, CDR2 SVGEGT. Losses at the gene ends were 0 bases for V and 4 bases for J; bases not matched to a gene: 2. This CDR3 has 15 residues.

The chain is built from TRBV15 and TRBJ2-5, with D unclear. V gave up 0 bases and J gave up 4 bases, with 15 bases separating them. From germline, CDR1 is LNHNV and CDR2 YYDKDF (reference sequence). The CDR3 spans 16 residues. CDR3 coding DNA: TGTGCCACCAGCAGAGAAGGTTCAAATCACCCAGAGACCCAGTACTTC. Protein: CATSREGSNHPETQYF.

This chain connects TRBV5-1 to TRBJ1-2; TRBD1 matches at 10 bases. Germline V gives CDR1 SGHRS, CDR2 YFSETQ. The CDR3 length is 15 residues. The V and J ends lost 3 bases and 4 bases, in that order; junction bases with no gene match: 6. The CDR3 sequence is CASSSGQGRFYGYTF. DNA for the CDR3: TGCGCCAGCAGCTCGGGACAGGGGCGCTTCTATGGCTACACCTTC.

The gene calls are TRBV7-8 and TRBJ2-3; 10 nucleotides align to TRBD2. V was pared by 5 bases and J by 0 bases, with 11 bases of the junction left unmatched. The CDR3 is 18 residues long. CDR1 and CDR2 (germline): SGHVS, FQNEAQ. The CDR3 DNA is TGTGCCAGCAGCCATGGCACTAGCGGGGCCTCTAGCACAGATACGCAGTATTTT. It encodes CASSHGTSGASSTDTQYF.

The CDR3 sequence is CASSKDRDLGAEAFF. DNA of the CDR3: TGTGCCAGCAGTAAAGACAGGGATCTTGGGGCTGAAGCTTTCTTT. This chain links TRBV6-2 or TRBV6-3 with TRBJ1-1, with 7 positions matching TRBD1. The CDR3 contains 15 residues. Looked up from germline, CDR1 is MNHEY and CDR2 is SVGEGT. The trim removed 5 bases at V and 6 bases at J, leaving 12 bases unmatched.

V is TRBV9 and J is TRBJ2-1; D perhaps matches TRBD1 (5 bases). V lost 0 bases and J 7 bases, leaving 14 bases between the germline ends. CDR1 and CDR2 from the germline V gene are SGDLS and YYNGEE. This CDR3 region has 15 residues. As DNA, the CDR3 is TGTGCCAGCAGCGTAGCTGGGGCGCCGGTGAATGAGCAGTTCTTC. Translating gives CASSVAGAPVNEQFF.

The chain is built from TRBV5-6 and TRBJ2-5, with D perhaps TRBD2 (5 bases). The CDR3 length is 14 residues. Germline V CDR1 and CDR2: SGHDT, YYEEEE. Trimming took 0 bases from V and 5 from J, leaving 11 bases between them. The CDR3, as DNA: TGTGCCAGCAGCTTGGTTTGGAGGAGGGAGACCCAGTACTTC. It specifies CASSLVWRRETQYF. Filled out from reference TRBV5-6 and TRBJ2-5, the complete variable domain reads DAGVTQSPTHLIKTRGQQVTLRCSPKSGHDTVSWYQQALGQGPQFIFQYYEEEERQRGNFPDRFSGHQFPNYSSELNVNALLLGDSALYLCASSLVWRRETQYFGPGTRLLVL.

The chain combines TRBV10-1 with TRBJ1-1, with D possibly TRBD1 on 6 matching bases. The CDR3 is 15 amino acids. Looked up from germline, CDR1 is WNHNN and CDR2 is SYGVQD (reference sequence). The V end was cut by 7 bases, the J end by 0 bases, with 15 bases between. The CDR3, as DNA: TGCGCCAGCATGCTCAGACAGGACTTGAACACTGAAGCTTTCTTT. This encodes CASMLRQDLNTEAFF.

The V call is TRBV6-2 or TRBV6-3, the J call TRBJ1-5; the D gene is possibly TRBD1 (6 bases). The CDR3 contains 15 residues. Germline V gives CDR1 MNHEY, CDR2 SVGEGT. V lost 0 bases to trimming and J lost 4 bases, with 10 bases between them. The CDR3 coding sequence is TGTGCCAGCAGTTACTCAGGGGGTTGGAATCAGCCCCAGCATTTT. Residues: CASSYSGGWNQPQHF.

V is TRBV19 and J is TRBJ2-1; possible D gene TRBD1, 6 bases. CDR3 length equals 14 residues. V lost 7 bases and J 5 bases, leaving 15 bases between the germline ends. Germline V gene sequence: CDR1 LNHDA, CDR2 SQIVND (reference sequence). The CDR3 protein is CASIRLAGDNEQFF. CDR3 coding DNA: TGTGCCAGTATACGCCTTGCAGGGGACAATGAGCAGTTCTTC.

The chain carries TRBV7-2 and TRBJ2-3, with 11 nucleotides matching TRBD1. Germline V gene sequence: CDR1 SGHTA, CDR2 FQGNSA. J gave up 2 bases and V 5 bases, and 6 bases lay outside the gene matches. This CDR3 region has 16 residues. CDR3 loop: CASSLVGQGVTDTQYF. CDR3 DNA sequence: TGTGCCAGCAGCCTGGTGGGACAGGGGGTCACAGATACGCAGTATTTT. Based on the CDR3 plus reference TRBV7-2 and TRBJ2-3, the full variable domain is GAGVSQSPSNKVTEKGKDVELRCDPISGHTALYWYRQSLGQGLEFLIYFQGNSAPDKSGLPSDRFSAERTGGSVSTLTIQRTQQEDSAVYLCASSLVGQGVTDTQYFGPGTRLTVL.

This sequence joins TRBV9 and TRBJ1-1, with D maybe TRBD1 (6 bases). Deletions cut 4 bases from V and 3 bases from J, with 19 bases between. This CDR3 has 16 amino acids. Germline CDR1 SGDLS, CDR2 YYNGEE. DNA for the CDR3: TGTGCCAGCAGCATCCAGGGGACCCTGGTAGACACTGAAGCTTTCTTT. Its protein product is CASSIQGTLVDTEAFF.